A single sample gave rise to the 9 T cell receptor beta chains below, sequenced in a study of CD8 T cells in Susac syndrome. A quantity of about 0.5 to 1 ug RNA underwent reverse transcription using random hexamers. TCRdb analysed the immunoSEQ multiplex PCR reads with MiXCR anew, one entry per CDR3 protein. The repertoire holds 75,000 to 95,000 distinct CDR3 sequences, with roughly 92% as singletons. The specimen was CD8+ T cells from PBMCs. Every receptor here comes from a human donor with Susac syndrome.

V usage is TRBV19 and J usage is TRBJ1-1; TRBD1 is a possible D gene (5 bases). Germline V CDR1 and CDR2: LNHDA, SQIVND (reference sequence). The CDR3 has 13 residues. V lost 1 base and J lost 2, with 5 bases in between. The CDR3 region is CASSIGTNTEAFF. The CDR3 DNA is TGTGCCAGTAGTATAGGGACAAACACTGAAGCTTTCTTT.

The rearrangement links TRBV19 to TRBJ2-5; maybe TRBD2 (5 bases). V lost 5 bases, J lost 1 base, and 17 bases lay in between. The germline V gene encodes CDR1 LNHDA and CDR2 SQIVND (reference sequence). There are 16 residues in the CDR3. The CDR3 DNA is TGTGCCAGTAGTTTTCGGGGAATTCAGAGCCAAGAGACCCAGTACTTC. This gives the protein CASSFRGIQSQETQYF.

The chain carries TRBV20-1 and TRBJ2-7, with D possibly matching TRBD1 (7 bases). The V gene lost 3 bases and the J gene lost 4 bases, with 10 bases spanning the gap. The CDR3 totals 12 residues. Germline CDR1 and CDR2: DFQATT and SNEGSKA (reference sequence). Written as DNA, the CDR3 is TGCAGTGCTAGGACAGGGAGGTACGAGCAGTACTTC. Translated: CSARTGRYEQYF.

The chain recombines TRBV5-4 with TRBJ1-2, with unresolved D. The germline V gene has CDR1 SGHNT and CDR2 YYREEE (reference sequence). This CDR3 spans 13 amino acids. Trimming cost V 3 bases and J 2 bases, with 8 bases left between them. CDR3 sequence (DNA): TGTGCCAGCAGCTCGGACGGAAACTATGGCTACACCTTC. Its translation is CASSSDGNYGYTF.

This chain links TRBV20-1 with TRBJ2-5; D is perhaps TRBD2 (6 bases). V lost 2 bases to trimming and J lost 4 bases, with 14 bases between them. Per germline, CDR1 DFQATT and CDR2 SNEGSKA (reference sequence). This CDR3 is built from 14 residues. CDR3 residues: CSARWRDGRETQYF. In DNA, the CDR3 is TGCAGTGCTAGATGGCGGGACGGACGAGAGACCCAGTACTTC.

This chain uses TRBV29-1 with TRBJ2-1, with TRBD1 identical over 9 bases. CDR3 length equals 16 residues. V lost 1 base and J lost 7; bases outside the gene matches: 11. The germline CDR1 and CDR2 sequences are SQVTM and ANQGSEA. The chain's CDR3 is CSVEGLRDRAGNEQFF. The CDR3 DNA reads TGCAGCGTTGAAGGGCTCCGGGACAGGGCTGGGAATGAGCAGTTCTTC.

The chain employs TRBV6-2 or TRBV6-3 and TRBJ1-5; the match to TRBD1 covers 9 bases. CDR1 and CDR2 (germline): MNHEY, SVGEGT. This CDR3 is 15 amino acids long. V lost 7 bases and J lost 5; bases outside the gene matches: 9. The CDR3 spells CASNHGTGWDQPQHF. CDR3 bases: TGTGCCAGCAACCACGGGACAGGGTGGGATCAGCCCCAGCATTTT.

The chain recombines TRBV5-4 with TRBJ2-2; 7 nucleotides agree with TRBD2. V lost 7 bases to trimming and J lost 3 bases; unmatched junction nucleotides: 18. The length of the CDR3 is 18 residues. Germline CDR1 reads SGHNT; CDR2 reads YYREEE (reference sequence). The CDR3 DNA reads TGTGCCAGCCACTACCCGGGGGGTAGCGGGCGGGACACCGGGGAGCTGTTTTTT. It specifies CASHYPGGSGRDTGELFF.

The chain joins TRBV27 to TRBJ2-5, with TRBD2 identical over 13 bases. V lost 5 bases to trimming and J lost 5 bases; unmatched junction nucleotides: 8. The CDR3 totals 16 residues. The germline CDR1 and CDR2 sequences are MNHEY and SMNVEV (reference sequence). The CDR3 nucleotides are TGTGCCAGCAGTCCACTAGCGGGAGGGCCTGGGGAGACCCAGTACTTC. It codes for CASSPLAGGPGETQYF.